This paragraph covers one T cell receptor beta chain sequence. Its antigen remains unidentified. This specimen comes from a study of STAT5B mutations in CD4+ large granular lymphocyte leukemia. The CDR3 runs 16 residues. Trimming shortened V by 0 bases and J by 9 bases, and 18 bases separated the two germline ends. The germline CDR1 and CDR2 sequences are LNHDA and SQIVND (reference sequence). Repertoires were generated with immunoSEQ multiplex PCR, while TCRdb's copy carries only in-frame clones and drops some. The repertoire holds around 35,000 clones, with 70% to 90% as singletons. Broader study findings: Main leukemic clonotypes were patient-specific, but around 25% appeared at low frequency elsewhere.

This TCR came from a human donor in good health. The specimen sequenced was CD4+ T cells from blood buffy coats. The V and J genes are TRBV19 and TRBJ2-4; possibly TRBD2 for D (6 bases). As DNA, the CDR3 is TGTGCCAGTAGTATAGATGGGGGGTGGGGGTATAGCATTCAGTACTTC. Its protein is CASSIDGGWGYSIQYF.